This is a list of T cell receptor beta chains from one sample in a study of blood T cell repertoires in COVID-19. Data came from immunoSEQ multiplex PCR; TCRdb stores just in-frame clones and leaves some out. The sample lists about 120,000 clones, around 80% occurring once. Material for sequencing was peripheral blood. The receptors were sampled from a man aged 55 to 70 with active or convalescent COVID-19. The CDR3 runs from the conserved cysteine through the conserved F or W. Each record gives: clone size, D gene, V gene, J gene, CDR3 protein, CDR3 DNA. A D gene is named only where the DNA matches it firmly. Size is stated for part of the rows, as once, few or many counts, or as a class when the clone is expanded.

-	TRBD2	TRBV29-1	TRBJ2-1	CSVPGGGTSGSRGRYNEQFF	TGCAGCGTTCCGGGAGGCGGGACTAGCGGGAGCAGAGGGCGGTACAATGAGCAGTTCTTC
few	-	TRBV29-1	TRBJ1-6	CSVQSSEDSPLHF	TGCAGCGTACAAAGTAGTGAGGATTCACCCCTCCACTTT
-	TRBD1	TRBV18	TRBJ2-1	CASSPGDRDYNEQFF	TGTGCCAGCTCACCAGGGGACAGAGATTACAATGAGCAGTTCTTC
-	TRBD2	TRBV19	TRBJ2-1	CASSRASGLVVWNEQFF	TGTGCCAGTAGTCGCGCCTCGGGACTAGTTGTATGGAATGAGCAGTTCTTC
-	-	TRBV18	TRBJ1-1	CASSSDRNTEAFF	TGTGCCAGCTCATCGGACAGAAACACTGAAGCTTTCTTT
-	TRBD2	TRBV14	TRBJ2-7	CASSQDSGLAGGGLNEQYF	TGTGCCAGCAGCCAAGATAGCGGACTAGCGGGAGGCGGTCTCAACGAGCAGTACTTC
few	-	TRBV6-5	TRBJ2-3	CASRGQSTDTQYF	TGTGCCAGCAGGGGACAAAGCACAGATACGCAGTATTTT
-	TRBD1	TRBV3-1/TRBV3-2	TRBJ2-7	CASSPDRGYPYEQYF	TGTGCCAGCAGCCCGGACAGGGGGTACCCCTACGAGCAGTACTTC
-	-	TRBV3-1/TRBV3-2	TRBJ1-5	CASSQFRFLGNQPQHF	TGTGCCAGCAGCCAATTTAGGTTCCTAGGCAATCAGCCCCAGCATTTT
-	-	TRBV7-2	TRBJ2-2	CASRNQTGNTGELFF	TGTGCCAGCAGGAACCAAACAGGGAACACCGGGGAGCTGTTTTTT
few	-	TRBV18	TRBJ1-2	CASSPRAGEANYGYTF	TGTGCCAGCTCACCGAGGGCAGGGGAAGCTAACTATGGCTACACCTTC